The 3 T cell receptor beta chains given below trace back to one sample, sequenced in a study of cytomegalovirus exposure and HLA in healthy donors (TCRdb year 2017). The library was generated by the immunoSEQ multiplex PCR assay. A mixture of 60 forward primers for TCR Vbeta segments and 13 reverse primers for TCR Jbeta segments was used in the multiplex PCR. As stored in TCRdb, this immuneACCESS dataset retains in-frame rearrangements with V and J assigned. A fraction of the clones does not appear; measured against another copy, unresolved V genes explain less than half of the discrepancy, and the remainder lacks a known reason. The sample yields more than 150,000 clones; roughly 82% were counted once. In total, the top ten clones hold 6.5% to 7.5% of the sample. Sequenced sample: PBMCs. All receptors come from a woman aged 45 to 65 in good health and CMV-seropositive.

V usage is TRBV6-1 and J usage is TRBJ1-5, with no clear D. Germline loops: CDR1 MNHNS, CDR2 SASEGT. This CDR3 comprises 14 residues. The V end lost 4 bases, the J end lost 5 bases, and 12 bases lay between the germline ends. CDR3 sequence: CASSVRSVHQPQHF. CDR3 DNA: TGTGCCAGCAGTGTGCGGTCAGTTCATCAGCCCCAGCATTTT.

The genes are TRBV2 and TRBJ1-2; weak D call: TRBD1 (6 bases). Germline CDR1 SNHLY, CDR2 FYNNEI. The V end lost 6 bases, the J end lost 7 bases, and 15 bases lay between the germline ends. The CDR3 runs 13 residues. The CDR3 region has the DNA TGTGCCAGCAGGGTCCAGGGGCCTCGTGGCTACACCTTC. Its protein product is CASRVQGPRGYTF.

V is TRBV5-1 and J is TRBJ1-2; TRBD1 aligns across 9 bases. The junction had 8 bases not matched to a gene; V was cut back by 0 bases and J by 8 bases. The germline V gene encodes CDR1 SGHRS and CDR2 YFSETQ. The CDR3 is 15 residues long. The CDR3 loop reads CASSLDTGGGKGYTF. In nucleotides, the CDR3 is TGCGCCAGCAGCTTGGATACAGGGGGCGGTAAAGGCTACACCTTC.